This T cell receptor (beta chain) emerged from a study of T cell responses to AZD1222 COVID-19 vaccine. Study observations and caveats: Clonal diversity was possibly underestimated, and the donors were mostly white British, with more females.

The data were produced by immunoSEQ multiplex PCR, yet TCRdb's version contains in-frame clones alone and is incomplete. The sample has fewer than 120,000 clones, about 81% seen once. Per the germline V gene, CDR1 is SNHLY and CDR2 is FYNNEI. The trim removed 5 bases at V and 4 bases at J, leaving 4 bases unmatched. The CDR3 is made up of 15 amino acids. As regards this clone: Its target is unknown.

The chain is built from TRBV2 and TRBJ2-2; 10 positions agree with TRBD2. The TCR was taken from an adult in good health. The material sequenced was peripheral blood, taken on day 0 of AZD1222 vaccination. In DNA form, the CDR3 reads TGTGCCAGCAGTTCAGCGGGAGGGGTCACCGGGGAGCTGTTTTTT. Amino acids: CASSSAGGVTGELFF.